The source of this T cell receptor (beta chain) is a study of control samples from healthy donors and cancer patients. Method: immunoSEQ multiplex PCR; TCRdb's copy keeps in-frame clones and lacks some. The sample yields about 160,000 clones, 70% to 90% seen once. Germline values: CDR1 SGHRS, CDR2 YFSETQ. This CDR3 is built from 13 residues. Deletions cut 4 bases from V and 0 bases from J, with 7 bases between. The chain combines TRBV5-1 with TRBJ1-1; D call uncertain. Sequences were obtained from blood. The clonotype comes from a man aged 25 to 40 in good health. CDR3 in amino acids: CASSVGVNTEAFF. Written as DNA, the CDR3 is TGCGCCAGCAGCGTGGGAGTGAACACTGAAGCTTTCTTT. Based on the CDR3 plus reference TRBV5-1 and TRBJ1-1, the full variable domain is KAGVTQTPRYLIKTRGQQVTLSCSPISGHRSVSWYQQTPGQGLQFLFEYFSETQRNKGNFPGRFSGRQFSNSRSEMNVSTLELGDSALYLCASSVGVNTEAFFGQGTRLTVV.